The text below deals with one T cell receptor beta chain. These data are taken from a study of T-cell reconstitution after alpha-beta-depleted transplantation in children. CDR3 length: 13 residues. Germline CDR1 MDHEN, CDR2 SYDVKM. The V segment lost 5 bases and the J segment 7 bases; nucleotides outside the gene matches: 5. A TCRbeta library incorporating unique molecular identifiers was prepared. In TCRdb, the PCR reads were re-called with MiXCR into one record per CDR3 protein. The table records about a million distinct CDR3 sequences, around 30% of them present only once. Sample: PBMCs, mostly from graft donor cells, taken 360 days after TCRalphabeta/CD19-depleted stem cell transplant. The chain links TRBV28 to TRBJ1-5; 7 nucleotides line up with TRBD1. This TCR was recovered from a boy under three years old who had a stem cell transplant for SCID, so the T cells may come from the graft donor. The CDR3 DNA reads TGTGCCAGCAGTAAACAGGGGTGGCAGCCCCAGCATTTT. As protein: CASSKQGWQPQHF.